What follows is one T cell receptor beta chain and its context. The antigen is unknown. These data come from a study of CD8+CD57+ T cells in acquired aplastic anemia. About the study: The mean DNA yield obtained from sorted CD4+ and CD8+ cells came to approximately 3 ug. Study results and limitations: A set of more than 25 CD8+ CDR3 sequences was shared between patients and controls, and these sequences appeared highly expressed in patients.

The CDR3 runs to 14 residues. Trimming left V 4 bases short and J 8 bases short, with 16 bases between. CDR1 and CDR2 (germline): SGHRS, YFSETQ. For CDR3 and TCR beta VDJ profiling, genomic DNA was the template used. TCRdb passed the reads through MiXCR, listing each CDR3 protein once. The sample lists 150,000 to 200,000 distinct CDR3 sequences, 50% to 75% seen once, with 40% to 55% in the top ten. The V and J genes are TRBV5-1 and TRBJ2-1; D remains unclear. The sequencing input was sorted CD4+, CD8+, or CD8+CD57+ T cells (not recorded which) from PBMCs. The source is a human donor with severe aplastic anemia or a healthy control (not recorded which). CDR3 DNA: TGCGCCAGCAGCCTCCGCACTCAGCTCGATGAGCAGTTCTTC. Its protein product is CASSLRTQLDEQFF.